This T cell receptor (beta chain) was obtained from a study of liver allograft versus peripheral blood T cells. About the research overall: Transplanted-liver and recipient peripheral blood T cell receptor repertoires were compared. Whole-study findings and limits: Peripheral blood repertoires reportedly differed from the T cell receptor repertoires found inside liver allografts.

By sample share, this clonotype is medium-sized. Its antigen is unidentified. TCRdb reprocessed the reads via MiXCR and lists one record per CDR3 protein. The repertoire holds roughly 11,000 distinct CDR3 sequences, with 23% as singletons. The sequence derives from a human patient who had a liver transplant. The graft donor may be the source of some T cells.

The CDR3 loop reads CASSYSRGQGAFF. CDR3 nucleotide sequence: TGTGCCAGCAGTTACTCGAGGGGGCAAGGGGCTTTCTTT. The chain combines TRBV6-5 with TRBJ1-1; 7 nucleotides match TRBD1. The CDR3 runs 13 residues. Germline V CDR1 and CDR2: MNHEY, SVGAGI. J lost 11 bases, V lost 0 bases, and 6 bases had no gene match.